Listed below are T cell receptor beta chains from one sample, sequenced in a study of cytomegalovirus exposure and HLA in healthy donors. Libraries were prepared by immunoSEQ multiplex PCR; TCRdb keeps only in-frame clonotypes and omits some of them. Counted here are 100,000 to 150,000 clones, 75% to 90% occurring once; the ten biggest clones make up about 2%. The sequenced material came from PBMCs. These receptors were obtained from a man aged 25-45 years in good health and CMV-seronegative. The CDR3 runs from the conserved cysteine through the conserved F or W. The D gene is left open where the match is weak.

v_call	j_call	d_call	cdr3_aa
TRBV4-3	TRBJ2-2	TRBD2	CASSPYGTSGTGELFF
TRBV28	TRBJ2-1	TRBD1	CASSLGTGTGYPRFF
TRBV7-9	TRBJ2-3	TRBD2	CASSLGERLARSTDTQYF
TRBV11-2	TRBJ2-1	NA	CASSLDGSPTYNEQFF
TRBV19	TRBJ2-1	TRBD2	CASSIVGLAGVKGNEQFF
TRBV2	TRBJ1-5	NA	CACGEGTDQPQHF
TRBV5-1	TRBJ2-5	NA	CASSPPAGAVETQYF
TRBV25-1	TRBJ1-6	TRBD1	CASSSPGAGGNSPLHF
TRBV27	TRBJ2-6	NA	CASSRKIGRVTSGANVLTF
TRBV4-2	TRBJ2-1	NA	CASSPRTSGRGFF
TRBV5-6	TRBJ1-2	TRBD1	CASSPGQLGYTF
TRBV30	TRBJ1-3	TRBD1	CAWIKRGTGLVPSSGNTIYF